A single sample gave rise to the 6 T cell receptor beta chains below, sequenced in a study of cytomegalovirus exposure and HLA in healthy donors. PCR involved 60 Vbeta and 13 Jbeta primers. The protocol was immunoSEQ multiplex PCR, while the TCRdb copy is restricted to in-frame clones and leaves out a portion. This table holds fewer than 130,000 clones, about 79% found once. Material for sequencing was PBMCs. The receptor set was obtained from a man aged 50 to 59 in good health and CMV-seropositive.

The chain links TRBV28 to TRBJ2-1; 11 bases align to TRBD2. Germline CDR1 is MDHEN and CDR2 is SYDVKM. Trimming removed 3 bases from V and 3 bases from J; junction bases left unmatched: 10. The CDR3 spans 18 residues. The CDR3 DNA reads TGTGCCAGCAGTTTGAGACTAGCGGGGCCCCTGTTCTACAATGAGCAGTTCTTC. This codes for CASSLRLAGPLFYNEQFF.

This chain's CDR3 is CASSPTSGDTDTQYF. Written as DNA, the CDR3 is TGTGCCAGCAGCCCGACTAGCGGGGACACAGATACGCAGTATTTT. The chain is built from TRBV7-2 and TRBJ2-3; 11 nucleotides line up with TRBD2. Germline V gives CDR1 SGHTA, CDR2 FQGNSA. The V segment lost 5 bases and the J segment 2 bases; nucleotides outside the gene matches: 3. The CDR3 contains 15 residues.

The chain links TRBV7-3 to TRBJ2-7; no reliable D call. The CDR3 covers 13 residues. With 1 base removed from V and 5 bases from J, the gap between germline ends came to 9 bases. Germline values: CDR1 SGHTA, CDR2 FQGTGA. The CDR3 DNA is TGTGCCAGCAGCTTAAATCTGGGCGACGAGCAGTACTTC. Translating gives CASSLNLGDEQYF. Filled out from reference TRBV7-3 and TRBJ2-7, the complete variable domain reads GAGVSQTPSNKVTEKGKYVELRCDPISGHTALYWYRQSLGQGPEFLIYFQGTGAADDSGLPNDRFFAVRPEGSVSTLKIQRTERGDSAVYLCASSLNLGDEQYFGPGTRLTVT.

The chain recombines TRBV27 with TRBJ2-1; D is perhaps TRBD1 (5 bases). CDR3 size: 16 residues. V was trimmed by 3 bases and J by 6 bases, leaving 18 bases between them. Per germline, CDR1 MNHEY and CDR2 SMNVEV (reference sequence). The CDR3 region is CASSLGFRTLSNEQFF. CDR3 bases: TGTGCCAGCAGTTTGGGATTTCGGACACTCTCCAATGAGCAGTTCTTC.

This chain connects TRBV11-1 to TRBJ2-7, with a possible D match to TRBD2 (6 bases). The V end lost 5 bases, the J end lost 0 bases, and 14 bases lay between the germline ends. Germline V CDR1 and CDR2: SGHAT, FQDESV (reference sequence). The CDR3 runs 15 residues. The CDR3 coding sequence is TGTGCCAGCAGCCCCCGGCTAGCGAGCTCCTACGAGCAGTACTTC. Encoded protein: CASSPRLASSYEQYF. The full variable domain, completed using reference TRBV11-1 and TRBJ2-7, is EAEVAQSPRYKITEKSQAVAFWCDPISGHATLYWYRQILGQGPELLVQFQDESVVDDSQLPKDRFSAERLKGVDSTLKIQPAELGDSAMYLCASSPRLASSYEQYFGPGTRLTVT.

The gene calls are TRBV5-1 and TRBJ2-7; 9 bases align to TRBD2. CDR1 SGHRS and CDR2 YFSETQ come from the germline V gene. With V trimmed by 2 bases and J by 5 bases, 8 bases remained unmatched. The CDR3 spans 15 residues. CDR3 in DNA: TGCGCCAGCAGCTTTAAACTAGCGGGTTTAGACGAGCAGTACTTC. Its translation is CASSFKLAGLDEQYF.